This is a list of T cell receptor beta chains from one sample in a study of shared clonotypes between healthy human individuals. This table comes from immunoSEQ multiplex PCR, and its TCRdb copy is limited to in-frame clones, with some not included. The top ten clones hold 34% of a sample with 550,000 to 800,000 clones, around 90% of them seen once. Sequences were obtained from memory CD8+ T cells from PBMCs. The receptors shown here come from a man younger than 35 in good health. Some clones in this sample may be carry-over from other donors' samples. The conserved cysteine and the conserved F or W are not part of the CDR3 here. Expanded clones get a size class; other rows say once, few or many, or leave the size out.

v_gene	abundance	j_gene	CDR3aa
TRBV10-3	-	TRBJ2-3	AISGRDRLADTQY
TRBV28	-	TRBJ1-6	ASSITGFRVGSPLH
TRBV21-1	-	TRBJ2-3	ASSKPDTQY
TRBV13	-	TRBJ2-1	ASSPPGTYNEQF
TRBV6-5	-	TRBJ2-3	ASRGQLDTQY
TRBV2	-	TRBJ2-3	ASGLTRDYSTDTQY
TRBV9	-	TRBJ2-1	ASSVGRSMHNEQF
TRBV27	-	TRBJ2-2	ASSFSGTGTGELF
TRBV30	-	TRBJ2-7	AYGTSGASSYEQY
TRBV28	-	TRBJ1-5	ASSNHRNQPQH
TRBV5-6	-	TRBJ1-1	ASSGGGTEAF
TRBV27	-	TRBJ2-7	ASSMSTGTISYEQY
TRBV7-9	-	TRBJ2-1	ASSSTSYEQF
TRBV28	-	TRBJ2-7	ASREGTGFLYEQY
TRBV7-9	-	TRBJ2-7	ASSSSSLSVEQY
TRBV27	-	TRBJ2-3	ASSLQLTTDTQY
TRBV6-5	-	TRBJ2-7	ASSYGAGSTYEQY
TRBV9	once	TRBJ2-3	ASSPQGASGRAPTDTQY
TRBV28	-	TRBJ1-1	ASSSRGAGHTEAF
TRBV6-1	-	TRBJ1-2	ASRTEYGYT
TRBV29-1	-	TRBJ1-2	SVDRQGHGYT
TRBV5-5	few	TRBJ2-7	ASSLPGPLDEQY
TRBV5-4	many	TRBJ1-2	ASSLEPDSVYGYT
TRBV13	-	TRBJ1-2	ASSAGRGPYGYT
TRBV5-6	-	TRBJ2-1	ASSLDGTNLPYNEQF
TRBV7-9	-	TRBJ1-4	ASSTTSGARSEKLF
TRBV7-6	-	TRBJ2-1	ASSITRTSGRYGSYNEQF
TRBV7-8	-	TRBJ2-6	ASSENRISGANVLT
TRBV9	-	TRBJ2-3	ASSVGGSGTSPDTQY
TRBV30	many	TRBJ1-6	AWMGSYNSPLH
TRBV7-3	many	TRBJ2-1	ASSFGPGGYEQF
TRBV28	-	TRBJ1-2	ASRAVGTGGIPVGDGYT
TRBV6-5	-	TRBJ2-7	ASLSGGWEQY